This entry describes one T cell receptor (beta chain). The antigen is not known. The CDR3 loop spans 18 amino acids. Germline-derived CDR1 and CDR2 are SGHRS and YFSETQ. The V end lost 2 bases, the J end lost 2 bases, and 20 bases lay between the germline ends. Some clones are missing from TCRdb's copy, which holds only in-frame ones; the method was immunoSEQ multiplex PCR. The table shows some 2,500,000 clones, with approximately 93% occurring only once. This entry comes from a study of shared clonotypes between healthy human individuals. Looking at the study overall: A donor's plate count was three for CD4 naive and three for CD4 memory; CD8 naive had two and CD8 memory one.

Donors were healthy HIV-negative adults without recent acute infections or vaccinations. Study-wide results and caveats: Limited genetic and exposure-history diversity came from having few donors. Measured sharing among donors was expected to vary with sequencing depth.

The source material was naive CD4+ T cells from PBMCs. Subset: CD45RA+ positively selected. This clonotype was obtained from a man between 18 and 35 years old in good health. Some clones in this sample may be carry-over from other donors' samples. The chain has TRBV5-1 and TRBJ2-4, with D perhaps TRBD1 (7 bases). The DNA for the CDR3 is TGCGCCAGCAGCTTACGGGGGACAGACGGAGCCCCCAAAAACATTCAGTACTTC. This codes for CASSLRGTDGAPKNIQYF. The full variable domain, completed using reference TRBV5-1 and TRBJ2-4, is KAGVTQTPRYLIKTRGQQVTLSCSPISGHRSVSWYQQTPGQGLQFLFEYFSETQRNKGNFPGRFSGRQFSNSRSEMNVSTLELGDSALYLCASSLRGTDGAPKNIQYFGAGTRLSVL.